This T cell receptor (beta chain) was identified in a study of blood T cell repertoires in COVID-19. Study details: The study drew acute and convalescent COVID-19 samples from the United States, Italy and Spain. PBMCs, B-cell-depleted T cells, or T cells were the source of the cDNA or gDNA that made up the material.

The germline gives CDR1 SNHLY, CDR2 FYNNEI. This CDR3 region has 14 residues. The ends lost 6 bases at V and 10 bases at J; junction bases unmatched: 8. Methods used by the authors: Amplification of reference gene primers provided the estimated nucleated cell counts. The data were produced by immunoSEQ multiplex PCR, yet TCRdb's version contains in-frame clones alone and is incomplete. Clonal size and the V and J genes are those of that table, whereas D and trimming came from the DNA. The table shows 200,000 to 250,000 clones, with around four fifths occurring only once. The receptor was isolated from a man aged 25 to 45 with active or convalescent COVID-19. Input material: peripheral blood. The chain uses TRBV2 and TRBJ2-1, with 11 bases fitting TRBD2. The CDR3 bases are TGTGCCAGCAGCCCACTAGCGGGAGTCGCCGAGCAGTTCTTC. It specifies CASSPLAGVAEQFF.